Here is one TCR beta chain with its context. The antigen is undetermined. This entry is derived from a study of vaccination and CD4 T cells after COVID-19. Study at large: The BNT162b2 or mRNA-1273 vaccine was given to participants in two doses.

Treatment: approximately 10-day PBMC culture with coronavirus spike peptide pools or control peptides (ViraFEST assay). ViraFEST used peptide pools to expand antigen-specific T cells before TCR sequencing. Cultured CD4+ T-cell DNA underwent Oncomine TCR Beta short-read sequencing. TCRdb used MiXCR to reprocess the PCR reads, holding one entry per CDR3 protein. The sample comprises about 20,000 distinct CDR3 sequences, less than 65% of which are singletons, and less than 15% rests with the top ten. V shed 1 base, J shed 5 bases, and the junction held 6 bases outside the gene matches. The CDR3 totals 15 residues. The germline V gene has CDR1 LNHDA and CDR2 SQIVND (reference sequence).

The rearrangement uses TRBV19 and TRBJ2-7; TRBD2 agrees at 9 bases. The receptor was derived from a human donor who had recovered from COVID-19. Sequenced input: CD4+ T cells from blood, cultured in vitro. The CDR3: CASSIAAGGFDEQYF. The CDR3 DNA reads as TGTGCCAGTAGTATAGCCGCGGGAGGGTTCGACGAGCAGTACTTC.